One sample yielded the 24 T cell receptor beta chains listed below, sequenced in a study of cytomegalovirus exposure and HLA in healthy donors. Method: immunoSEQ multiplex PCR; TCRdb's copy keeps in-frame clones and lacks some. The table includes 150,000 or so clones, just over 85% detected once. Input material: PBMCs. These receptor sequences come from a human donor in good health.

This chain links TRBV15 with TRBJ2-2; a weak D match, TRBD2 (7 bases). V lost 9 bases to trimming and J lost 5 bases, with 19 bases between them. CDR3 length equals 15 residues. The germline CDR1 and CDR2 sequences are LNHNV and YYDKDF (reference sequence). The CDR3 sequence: CATRQAGAGTGELFF. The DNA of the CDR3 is TGTGCCACGAGACAGGCGGGGGCCGGAACCGGGGAGCTGTTTTTT.

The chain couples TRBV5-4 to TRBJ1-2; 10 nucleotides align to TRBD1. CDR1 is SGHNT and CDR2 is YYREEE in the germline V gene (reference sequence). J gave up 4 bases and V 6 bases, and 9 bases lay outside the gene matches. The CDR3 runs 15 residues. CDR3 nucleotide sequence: TGTGCCAGCATCGCGCGGGACAGGGGTTCCTATGGCTACACCTTC. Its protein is CASIARDRGSYGYTF.

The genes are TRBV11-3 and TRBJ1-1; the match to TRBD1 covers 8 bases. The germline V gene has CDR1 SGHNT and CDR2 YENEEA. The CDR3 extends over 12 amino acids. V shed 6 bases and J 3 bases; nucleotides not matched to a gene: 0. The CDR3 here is CASRGQDTEAFF. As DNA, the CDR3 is TGTGCCAGCAGGGGACAGGACACTGAAGCTTTCTTT.

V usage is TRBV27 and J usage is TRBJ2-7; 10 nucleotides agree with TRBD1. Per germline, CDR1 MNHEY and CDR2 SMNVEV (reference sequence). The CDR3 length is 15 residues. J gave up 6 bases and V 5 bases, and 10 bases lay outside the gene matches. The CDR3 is CASSPRDRGSAEQYF. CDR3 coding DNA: TGTGCCAGCAGTCCCCGGGACAGGGGCTCGGCCGAGCAGTACTTC.

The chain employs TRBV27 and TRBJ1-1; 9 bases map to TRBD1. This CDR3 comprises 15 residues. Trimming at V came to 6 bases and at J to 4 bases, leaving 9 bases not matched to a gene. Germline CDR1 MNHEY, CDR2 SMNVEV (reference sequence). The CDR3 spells CASRASTGGVTEAFF. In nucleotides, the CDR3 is TGTGCCAGCAGGGCGTCCACAGGGGGCGTCACTGAAGCTTTCTTT.

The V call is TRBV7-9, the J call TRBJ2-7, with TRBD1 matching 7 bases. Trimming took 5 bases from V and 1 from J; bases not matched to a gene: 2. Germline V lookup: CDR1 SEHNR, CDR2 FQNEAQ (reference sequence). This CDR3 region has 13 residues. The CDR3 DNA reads TGTGCCAGCAGCAACAGGGGATCCTACGAGCAGTACTTC. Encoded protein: CASSNRGSYEQYF.

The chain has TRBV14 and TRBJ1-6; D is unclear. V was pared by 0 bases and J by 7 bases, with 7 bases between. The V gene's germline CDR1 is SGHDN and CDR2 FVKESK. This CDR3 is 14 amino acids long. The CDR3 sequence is CASSQDGRNSPLHF. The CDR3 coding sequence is TGTGCCAGCAGCCAAGATGGCAGGAATTCACCCCTCCACTTT.

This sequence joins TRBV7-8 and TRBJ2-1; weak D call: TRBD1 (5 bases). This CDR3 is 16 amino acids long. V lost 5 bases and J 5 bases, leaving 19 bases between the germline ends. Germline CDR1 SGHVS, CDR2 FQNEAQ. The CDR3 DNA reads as TGTGCCAGCAGCGCCCCCCCACCCGCCAGGGACAATGAGCAGTTCTTC. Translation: CASSAPPPARDNEQFF.

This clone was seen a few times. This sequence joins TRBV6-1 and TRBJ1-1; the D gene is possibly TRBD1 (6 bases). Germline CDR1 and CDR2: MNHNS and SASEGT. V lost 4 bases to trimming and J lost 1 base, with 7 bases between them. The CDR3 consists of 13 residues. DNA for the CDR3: TGTGCCAGCAGTGCAGGGGAGAACACTGAAGCTTTCTTT. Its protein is CASSAGENTEAFF.

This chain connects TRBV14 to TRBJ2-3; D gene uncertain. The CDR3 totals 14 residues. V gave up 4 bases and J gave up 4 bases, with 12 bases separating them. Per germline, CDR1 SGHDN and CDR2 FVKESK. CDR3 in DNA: TGTGCCAGCAGCCTTCTAGGTCCATCAGATACGCAGTATTTT. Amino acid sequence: CASSLLGPSDTQYF.

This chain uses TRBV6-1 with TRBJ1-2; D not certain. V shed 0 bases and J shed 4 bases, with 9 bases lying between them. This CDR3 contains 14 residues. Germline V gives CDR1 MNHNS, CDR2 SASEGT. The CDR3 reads CASSEAYWSYGYTF. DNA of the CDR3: TGTGCCAGCAGTGAAGCATATTGGAGCTATGGCTACACCTTC.

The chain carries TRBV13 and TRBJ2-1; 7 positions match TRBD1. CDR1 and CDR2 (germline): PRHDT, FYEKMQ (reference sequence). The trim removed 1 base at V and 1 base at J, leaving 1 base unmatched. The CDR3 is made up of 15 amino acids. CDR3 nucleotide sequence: TGTGCCAGCAGCTTAGAGGGGGCATCCTACAATGAGCAGTTCTTC. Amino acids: CASSLEGASYNEQFF.

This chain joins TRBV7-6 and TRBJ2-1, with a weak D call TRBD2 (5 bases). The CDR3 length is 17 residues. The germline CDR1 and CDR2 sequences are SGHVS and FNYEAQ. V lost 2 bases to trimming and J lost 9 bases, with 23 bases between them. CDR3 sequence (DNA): TGTGCCAGCAGCTTATATGCGGCCCACCTCACGGGGAGTGAGCAGTTCTTC. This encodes CASSLYAAHLTGSEQFF.

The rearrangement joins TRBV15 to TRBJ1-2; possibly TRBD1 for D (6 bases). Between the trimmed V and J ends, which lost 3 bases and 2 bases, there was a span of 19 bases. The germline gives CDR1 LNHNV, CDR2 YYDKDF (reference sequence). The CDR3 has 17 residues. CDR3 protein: CATSSQMGGGLNYGYTF. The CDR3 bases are TGTGCCACCAGCAGCCAAATGGGAGGGGGACTGAACTATGGCTACACCTTC.

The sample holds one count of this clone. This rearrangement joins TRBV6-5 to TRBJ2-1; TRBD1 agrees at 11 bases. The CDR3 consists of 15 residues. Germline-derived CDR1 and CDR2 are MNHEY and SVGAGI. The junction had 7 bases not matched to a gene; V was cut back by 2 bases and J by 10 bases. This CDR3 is CASSYGDRGSEEQFF. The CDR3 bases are TGTGCCAGCAGTTACGGGGACAGGGGGTCAGAGGAGCAGTTCTTC.

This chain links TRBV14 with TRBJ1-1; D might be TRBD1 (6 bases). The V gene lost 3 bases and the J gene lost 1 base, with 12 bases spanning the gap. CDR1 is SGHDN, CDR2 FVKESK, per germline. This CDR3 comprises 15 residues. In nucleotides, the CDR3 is TGTGCCAGCAGCCATTTCCGGGACAAGAACACTGAAGCTTTCTTT. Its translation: CASSHFRDKNTEAFF.

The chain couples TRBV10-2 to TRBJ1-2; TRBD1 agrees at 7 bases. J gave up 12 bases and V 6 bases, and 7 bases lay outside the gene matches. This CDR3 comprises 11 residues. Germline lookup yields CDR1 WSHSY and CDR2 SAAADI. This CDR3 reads CASSGGQSNTF. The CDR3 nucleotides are TGCGCCAGCAGCGGGGGACAGTCAAACACCTTC.

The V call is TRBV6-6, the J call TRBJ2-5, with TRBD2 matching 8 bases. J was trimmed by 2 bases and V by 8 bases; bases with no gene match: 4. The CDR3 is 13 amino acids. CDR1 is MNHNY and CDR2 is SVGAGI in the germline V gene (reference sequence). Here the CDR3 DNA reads TGTGCCAGCGGCACTAGCGGACAAGAGACCCAGTACTTC. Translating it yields CASGTSGQETQYF.

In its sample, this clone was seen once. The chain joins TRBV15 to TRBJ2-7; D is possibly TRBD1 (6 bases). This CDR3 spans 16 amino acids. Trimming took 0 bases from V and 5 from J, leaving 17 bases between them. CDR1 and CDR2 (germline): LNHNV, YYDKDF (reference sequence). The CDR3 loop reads CATSRESAGVSDEQYF. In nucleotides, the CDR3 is TGTGCCACCAGCAGAGAGTCGGCAGGGGTATCCGACGAGCAGTACTTC.

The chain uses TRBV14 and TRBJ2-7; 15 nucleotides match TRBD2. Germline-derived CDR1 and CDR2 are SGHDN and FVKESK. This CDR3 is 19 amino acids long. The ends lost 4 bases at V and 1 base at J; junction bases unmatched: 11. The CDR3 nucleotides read TGTGCCAGCAGCCGAAGGTTATCCGGGACTAGCGGGAGGTCCTACGAGCAGTACTTC. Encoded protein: CASSRRLSGTSGRSYEQYF. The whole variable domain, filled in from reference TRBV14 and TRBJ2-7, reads EAGVTQFPSHSVIEKGQTVTLRCDPISGHDNLYWYRRVMGKEIKFLLHFVKESKQDESGMPNNRFLAERTGGTYSTLKVQPAELEDSGVYFCASSRRLSGTSGRSYEQYFGPGTRLTVT.

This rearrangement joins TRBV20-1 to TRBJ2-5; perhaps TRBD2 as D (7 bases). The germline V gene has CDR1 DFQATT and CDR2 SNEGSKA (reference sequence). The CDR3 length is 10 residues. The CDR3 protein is CSRGGETQYF. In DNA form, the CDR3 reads TGCTCTAGGGGGGGAGAGACCCAGTACTTC.

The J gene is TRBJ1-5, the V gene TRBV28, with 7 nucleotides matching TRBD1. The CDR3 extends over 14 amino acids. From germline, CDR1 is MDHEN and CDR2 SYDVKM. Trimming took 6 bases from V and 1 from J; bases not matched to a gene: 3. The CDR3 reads CASRSGQSNQPQHF. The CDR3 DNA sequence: TGTGCCAGCAGGTCGGGACAGAGCAATCAGCCCCAGCATTTT.

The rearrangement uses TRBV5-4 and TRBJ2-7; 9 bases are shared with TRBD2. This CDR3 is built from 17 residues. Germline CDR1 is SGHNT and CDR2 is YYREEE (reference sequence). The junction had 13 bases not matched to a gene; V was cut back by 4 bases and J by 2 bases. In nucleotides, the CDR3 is TGTGCCAGCAGCGGGAGACTGGGTAGCGGGAGACCCTACGAGCAGTACTTC. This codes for CASSGRLGSGRPYEQYF.

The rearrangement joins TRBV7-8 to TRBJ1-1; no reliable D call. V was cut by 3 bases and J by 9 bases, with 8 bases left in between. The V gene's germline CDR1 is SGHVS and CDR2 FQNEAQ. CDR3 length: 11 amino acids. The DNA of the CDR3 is TGTGCCAGCAGCTTGGTCGGGAAAGCTTTCTTT. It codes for CASSLVGKAFF.